This T cell receptor beta chain was captured by sequencing in a study of blood T cell repertoires in COVID-19 (TCRdb year 2020). For context, the study as a whole: The collaborator samples originated in the United States, Italy and Spain and spanned the acute and convalescent phases of COVID-19. Subjects who had been exposed to COVID-19, were actively infected with it, or had recovered from it provided the deeply sampled blood TCRbeta repertoires that made up the dataset. Where available, HLA class I and class II types were obtained from metadata supplied by the sample provider rather than from assay-based typing. The repertoires were released in a freely available public database intended as a resource for research on the immune response to SARS-CoV-2. The samples were drawn from the first 160 participants of the ongoing ImmuneRACE study and from under 1,500 subjects provided by 6 global collaborators. The material from the prospective study consisted of cDNA or gDNA derived from T cells, B-cell-depleted T cells, or PBMCs. A de-identified subject ID, COVID-19 status, age in years and sex were almost always included in the sample metadata. Beyond this particular receptor, the publication reports: The amount of clinical and demographic metadata varied by source and participant and was provided uncurated.

A note on this clone: This clone's antigen is unknown. Base qualities are not at hand, and no much larger clone is one base apart. Other DNA variants within this sample encode the same CDR3.

Whole blood was collected in K2EDTA tubes by collaborating institutions according to the institutions' own protocols. Collaborator samples were shipped for TCRbeta analysis as frozen whole blood, isolated PBMCs, or DNA extracted from either sample type. TCRbeta CDR3 regions were amplified from genomic DNA using the immunoSEQ Assay, a bias-controlled multiplex PCR. On the study's bioinformatics: The number of nucleated cells in each sample was estimated from the amplification of reference gene primers within the assay. To quantify the absolute abundance of each unique TCRbeta CDR3 rearrangement, sequence reads were collapsed and filtered. Productive Simpson clonality was computed per sample as the square root of Simpson's diversity index over productive rearrangements. TCRdb's version of the immuneACCESS table is confined to in-frame rearrangements and falls short of the full clone set. An unresolved V gene accounts for under half of the shortfall where checked; the remainder is of unknown origin. The V and J calls and clone size are taken from that table; D and trimming were inferred from the DNA. The table for this sample lists 100,000 or so clones; roughly 76% of them were counted only once. About 10% of the sample is held by the ten biggest clonotypes.

The clonotype comes from a human donor in a cohort sampled during active COVID-19. Source material: peripheral blood.

This receptor carries the CDR3 CASSYRGGNEKLFF. The DNA sequence follows: TGTGCCAGCAGTTACAGGGGGGGCAATGAAAAACTGTTTTTT. The chain links TRBV6-6 with TRBJ1-4; the D gene is perhaps TRBD1, from 6 matching bases. CDR1 and CDR2 are drawn from the germline V gene (reference sequence): MNHNY, SVGAGI. The CDR3 runs 14 residues from the cysteine to the phenylalanine. Of all the DNA, just the CDR3 is kept, 42 bases in frame from base 1. Trimming removed 2 bases from V and 5 bases from J, leaving 9 bases between the germline ends.